A selection of T cell receptor beta chains follows, all from one sample in a study of blood T cell repertoires in COVID-19. The protocol was immunoSEQ multiplex PCR, while the TCRdb copy is restricted to in-frame clones and leaves out a portion. The repertoire has 15,000 to 20,000 clones, under 95% of them found once; the top ten carry approximately 4%. The sequenced sample was peripheral blood. These receptor sequences come from a human donor in a cohort sampled during active COVID-19. CDR3s include the opening cysteine and the closing phenylalanine or tryptophan. Each record gives: V gene, CDR3 length, J gene, CDR3 protein.

V: TRBV5-1
length: 13
J: TRBJ2-1
CDR3: CASSPVLDNEQFF

V: TRBV2
length: 15
J: TRBJ1-1
CDR3: CASSVVDRRNTEAFF

V: TRBV2
length: 14
J: TRBJ1-1
CDR3: CASRRTGLRTEAFF

V: TRBV7-6
length: 15
J: TRBJ1-6
CDR3: CASSPRGAANSPLHF

V: TRBV7-3
length: 18
J: TRBJ2-1
CDR3: CASSPQGASGGVYNEQFF

V: TRBV13
length: 13
J: TRBJ2-1
CDR3: CASSYDRYNEQFF

V: TRBV9
length: 16
J: TRBJ2-3
CDR3: CASSSEPGLLTDTQYF

V: TRBV18
length: 13
J: TRBJ2-7
CDR3: CASSPVSSYEQYF

V: TRBV4-3
length: 13
J: TRBJ2-7
CDR3: CASSQDGGYEQYF

V: TRBV9
length: 13
J: TRBJ2-5
CDR3: CASSVDGRETQYF

V: TRBV7-2
length: 15
J: TRBJ2-1
CDR3: CASSPGLAENNEQFF

V: TRBV6-6
length: 15
J: TRBJ1-4
CDR3: CASSGGTGFNEKLFF

V: TRBV5-1
length: 14
J: TRBJ2-5
CDR3: CASSLGTLQETQYF

V: TRBV11-2
length: 14
J: TRBJ1-5
CDR3: CASSLAAGNQPQHF

V: TRBV19
length: 16
J: TRBJ1-3
CDR3: CASRITGTGSGNTIYF

V: TRBV9
length: 12
J: TRBJ2-7
CDR3: CASSVGGGEQYF

V: TRBV2
length: 15
J: TRBJ2-1
CDR3: CASSVGLAGVDEQFF

V: TRBV12-3/TRBV12-4
length: 12
J: TRBJ1-3
CDR3: CASKRSGNTIYF

V: TRBV7-2
length: 13
J: TRBJ1-2
CDR3: CASSLPGYYGYTF

V: TRBV27
length: 15
J: TRBJ1-1
CDR3: CASSYTVTGFTEAFF